One and the same sample provided the 10 T cell receptor beta chains below, sequenced in a study of blood T cell repertoires in COVID-19. Sequencing was performed with immunoSEQ multiplex PCR; in TCRdb, only in-frame clones are kept and a portion is missing. The sample records 150,000 or so clones, over 70% being singletons. Sample: peripheral blood. The receptors here all came from a man aged 80 or over with acute or convalescent COVID-19.

The chain links TRBV6-5 to TRBJ1-6; 9 bases are a match to TRBD1. The CDR3 sequence is 14 residues long. Germline-derived CDR1 and CDR2 are MNHEY and SVGAGI. V lost 2 bases to trimming and J lost 10 bases; unmatched junction nucleotides: 3. In DNA, the CDR3 is TGTGCCAGCAGTTACGCGGACAGGGGATCACCCCTCCACTTT. It yields the protein CASSYADRGSPLHF.

The rearrangement links TRBV3-1 (or the pseudogene TRBV3-2) to TRBJ2-7, with a possible D match to TRBD1 (6 bases). The CDR3 spans 15 residues. The V gene lost 0 bases and the J gene lost 3 bases, with 12 bases spanning the gap. From germline, CDR1 is LGHDT and CDR2 YNNKEL (reference sequence). CDR3 nucleotides: TGTGCCAGCAGCCAAGATTACAGGGTGGACTACGAGCAGTACTTC. Translating it yields CASSQDYRVDYEQYF.

This clone has just a few counts. This sequence joins TRBV2 and TRBJ2-7, with 9 bases matching TRBD2. This CDR3 has 14 amino acids. After removal of 2 bases from V and 7 bases from J, the junction contained 6 bases not matched to a gene. Germline assignment: CDR1 SNHLY and CDR2 FYNNEI. As DNA, the CDR3 is TGTGCCAGCAGTGAACTAGCGGGGAATTTGGAGCAGTACTTC. It codes for CASSELAGNLEQYF.

The genes are TRBV2 and TRBJ1-4; D uncertain. The CDR3 has 14 amino acids. Germline lookup yields CDR1 SNHLY and CDR2 FYNNEI. V lost 6 bases, J lost 2 bases, and 10 bases lay in between. In DNA form, the CDR3 reads TGTGCCAGCAGGGAGACGGATACTAATGAAAAACTGTTTTTT. Its translation is CASRETDTNEKLFF.

This rearrangement joins TRBV5-4 to TRBJ2-7; TRBD2 matches 12 bases. Germline CDR1 and CDR2: SGHNT and YYREEE (reference sequence). The CDR3 extends over 16 amino acids. V shed 4 bases, J shed 2 bases, and the junction held 7 bases outside the gene matches. The CDR3 DNA reads as TGTGCCAGCAGCACAGACCCTAGCGGGAGGGCCTACGAGCAGTACTTC. Residues: CASSTDPSGRAYEQYF.

This sequence joins TRBV4-1 and TRBJ2-1; 12 bases agree with TRBD2. J was trimmed by 4 bases and V by 2 bases; bases with no gene match: 9. CDR3 size: 18 residues. CDR1 and CDR2 from the germline V gene are MGHRA and YSYEKL. Written as DNA, the CDR3 is TGCGCCAGCAGCCAAACTAGCGGGAGGCCCACACTTTACAATGAGCAGTTCTTC. Translating gives CASSQTSGRPTLYNEQFF.

This clone was seen a handful of times. The chain links TRBV4-2 to TRBJ1-4; 8 bases fit TRBD1. The CDR3 extends over 16 amino acids. Trimming took 3 bases from V and 3 from J; bases not matched to a gene: 6. In germline, CDR1 is LGHNA, CDR2 YNFKEQ. CDR3 loop: CASSQYQGAANEKLFF. The CDR3 DNA is TGTGCCAGCAGCCAGTACCAGGGGGCCGCTAATGAAAAACTGTTTTTT.

The V gene is TRBV19, the J gene TRBJ1-6; 9 nucleotides match TRBD1. Germline CDR1 and CDR2: LNHDA and SQIVND (reference sequence). V dropped 5 bases and J dropped 7; count of bases not matched to a gene: 9. The CDR3 has 16 residues. This chain's CDR3 is CASSPFTGGRNSPLHF. CDR3 sequence (DNA): TGTGCCAGTAGTCCTTTCACAGGGGGCCGAAATTCACCCCTCCACTTT.

Worth noting for this clone: Other DNA sequences in the same sample also yield this CDR3. The CDR3 nucleotides are TGCGCCAGCAGCCAAGATGGGGCAGGGGCTGAAAAACTGTTTTTT. As protein: CASSQDGAGAEKLFF. The rearrangement joins TRBV4-1 to TRBJ1-4; a weak D match, TRBD1 (6 bases). Trimming cost V 0 bases and J 7 bases, with 12 bases left between them. Germline V CDR1 and CDR2: MGHRA, YSYEKL. The CDR3 sequence is 15 residues long.

The chain recombines TRBV19 with TRBJ1-5; TRBD1 is a possible D gene (6 bases). CDR3 size: 13 residues. Trimming removed 4 bases from V and 6 bases from J, with 10 bases in between. Germline loops: CDR1 LNHDA, CDR2 SQIVND (reference sequence). This CDR3 is CASSTGVGQPQHF. In nucleotides, the CDR3 is TGTGCCAGTAGTACAGGGGTTGGTCAGCCCCAGCATTTT.